These T cell receptor beta chains were read from a single sample in a study of T cells in Graves' hyperthyroidism and ophthalmopathy. TCRdb fed the multiplex PCR reads into MiXCR, producing one record per CDR3 protein. The table shows over 500,000 distinct CDR3 sequences, with 15% to 20% occurring only once. The sample taken for sequencing was blood. Source of these receptors: a woman aged 25 to 39 with Graves' ophthalmopathy. The CDR3 runs from the conserved cysteine through the conserved F or W.

TRBV4-3	TRBJ2-2	CASSQESGLAAELFF
TRBV4-3	TRBJ2-1	CASSQLAGGPYNEQFF
TRBV5-1	TRBJ2-7	CASSWGLAGVSEQYF
TRBV20-1	TRBJ1-2	CSASYIQGVKGYTF
TRBV6-2/TRBV6-3	TRBJ2-4	CASRLTGAPTLAKNIQYF
TRBV5-1	TRBJ2-6	CASSPGTVGANVLTF
TRBV28	TRBJ1-2	CASSFRVQGAFDYGYTF
TRBV6-1	TRBJ2-4	CASSEDQGAAKNIQYF
TRBV5-1	TRBJ2-2	CASRQTGVANTGELFF
TRBV28	TRBJ1-3	CASKGPGGNTIYF
TRBV6-2/TRBV6-3	TRBJ2-2	CASSYGSSGELFF
TRBV7-9	TRBJ2-5	CASTLREETQYF
TRBV18	TRBJ2-1	CASSPPGIAGAAEQFF
TRBV20-1	TRBJ2-7	CSARDGTGVSYEQYF
TRBV5-1	TRBJ2-7	CASSSDGSAVYEQYF
TRBV20-1	TRBJ2-5	CSAHQGGETQYF
TRBV27	TRBJ2-7	CASSFPTPTGFNEQYF
TRBV7-9	TRBJ2-5	CASSLDQGTQYF
TRBV3-1	TRBJ2-1	CASSHRRSYNEQFF
TRBV4-1	TRBJ2-1	CASREIGGANDEQFF
TRBV20-1	TRBJ2-1	CSARDGGRSYNEQFF
TRBV3-1	TRBJ2-7	CASSPRGAVGEQYF
TRBV29-1	TRBJ1-5	CSVIVPGGIRPQHF
TRBV7-9	TRBJ2-7	CASSLAGAQYF
TRBV6-4	TRBJ2-3	CASSVSPVAGDTQYF
TRBV6-1	TRBJ1-2	CASREGAFGYGYTF
TRBV7-2	TRBJ1-2	CASSLEAYGYTF